A single sample is the source of the 28 T cell receptor beta chains below, sequenced in a study of blood T cells in healthy people across ages. A second PCR, run for about 7 to 11 cycles, used a sample-barcoded 5' primer plus a J-beta primer mix. TCRdb passed the 5' RACE reads through MiXCR, listing each CDR3 protein once. The sample contains roughly 650,000 distinct CDR3 sequences, about a third of which appear only once. Sequencing input: blood. The receptors were sampled from a woman at least 80 years old in good health.

For this clonotype: With a much larger clone just one base away, this may be a read error. This chain joins TRBV29-1 and TRBJ2-5; the match to TRBD2 covers 7 bases. Near its end, the DNA agrees better with TRBJ2-1, so the J call may be wrong. Germline assignment: CDR1 SQVTM and CDR2 ANQGSEA. This CDR3 contains 14 residues. The CDR3 nucleotides are TGCAGCGTTGACGACTCGGGGGGTCTAAAGACCCAGTTCTTC. Its translation: CSVDDSGGLKTQFF.

Concerning this clonotype: A junction end diverges from the germline sequence, so it may reflect a read error. The J gene is TRBJ2-6, the V gene TRBV7-9; D is undetermined. Germline-derived CDR1 and CDR2 are SEHNR and FQNEAQ (reference sequence). This CDR3 is 14 amino acids long. CDR3 region: CASSPSSGTNVLTF. CDR3 DNA: TGTGCCAGCAGCCCCTCCTCTGGGACCAACGTCCTGACTTTC.

This clonotype was counted a few times. In nucleotides, the CDR3 is TGCAGTGCTAGAGAAGAGAACAGGGCAAAGACTGAAGCTTTCTTT. Its translation: CSAREENRAKTEAFF. The rearrangement links TRBV20-1 to TRBJ1-1; TRBD1 might be the D (6 bases). This CDR3 has 15 residues. V shed 0 bases and J shed 5 bases, with 16 bases lying between them. The germline V gene has CDR1 DFQATT and CDR2 SNEGSKA (reference sequence).

A word on this clonotype: A much larger clone lies a single base off, so this may be a read error. The rearrangement uses TRBV6-5 and TRBJ2-7; D is unresolved. V lost 0 bases and J 3 bases, leaving 18 bases between the germline ends. The germline V gene has CDR1 MNHEY and CDR2 SVGAGI. CDR3 length: 17 residues. The CDR3 region is CASSYSMKAGAIYEQYF. Here the CDR3 DNA reads TGTGCCAGCAGTTACTCAATGAAGGCAGGAGCTATCTACGAGCAGTACTTC.

This clonotype was recorded at least ten times. The V call is TRBV7-2, the J call TRBJ1-5; D gene unclear. Between the trimmed V and J ends, which lost 0 bases and 1 base, there was a span of 10 bases. The CDR3 sequence is 16 residues long. CDR1 and CDR2 from the germline V gene are SGHTA and FQGNSA. The CDR3 reads CASSLAVAGSNQPQHF. The CDR3 region has the DNA TGTGCCAGCAGCTTAGCTGTCGCGGGGAGCAATCAGCCCCAGCATTTT.

This chain joins TRBV13 and TRBJ2-3, with 8 nucleotides matching TRBD2. This CDR3 contains 17 residues. V was clipped by 0 bases and J by 2 bases; unmatched bases: 7. Germline lookup yields CDR1 PRHDT and CDR2 FYEKMQ (reference sequence). In DNA, the CDR3 is TGTGCCAGCAGCTTAGGCATAGCGGGGAGCCCCACAGATACGCAGTATTTT. Translated, it gives CASSLGIAGSPTDTQYF.

This clonotype was recorded only once. The chain employs TRBV7-7 and TRBJ2-1; D is undetermined. Germline lookup yields CDR1 SSHAT and CDR2 FNYEAQ (reference sequence). The CDR3 sequence is 13 residues long. The CDR3 DNA follows: TGTGCTTCATCCTCTAGTAGGGATAATGAGCAGTTCTTC. Translating gives CASSSSRDNEQFF.

V usage is TRBV28 and J usage is TRBJ2-7, with 9 positions matching TRBD1. V gave up 5 bases and J gave up 4 bases; unmatched junction bases: 9. The CDR3 is 15 residues long. Germline assignment: CDR1 MDHEN and CDR2 SYDVKM. CDR3 amino acids: CASSGVDRGKYEQYF. The CDR3 DNA reads as TGTGCCAGCAGTGGGGTTGACAGGGGGAAATACGAGCAGTACTTC.

This clonotype was seen at least ten times. The rearrangement uses TRBV12-3 or TRBV12-4 and TRBJ2-6; unclear D gene. The CDR3 is made up of 19 amino acids. Trimming removed 5 bases from V and 2 bases from J, with 22 bases in between. The CDR3 protein is CASSREANPLFPGANVLTF. The CDR3, as DNA: TGTGCCAGCAGTCGAGAGGCAAACCCCCTTTTTCCTGGGGCCAACGTCCTGACTTTC.

The genes are TRBV6-1 and TRBJ2-1, with 14 bases lining up with TRBD2. V dropped 3 bases and J dropped 6; count of bases not matched to a gene: 1. Per germline, CDR1 MNHNS and CDR2 SASEGT. CDR3 length: 15 residues. The CDR3 loop reads CASSEGTSGGNEQFF. DNA of the CDR3: TGTGCCAGCAGTGAGGGGACTAGCGGGGGCAATGAGCAGTTCTTC.

This clonotype was seen repeatedly, ten times or more. J is TRBJ2-1 and V is TRBV7-3; 8 bases match TRBD2. V shed 1 base and J 8 bases; nucleotides not matched to a gene: 10. CDR1 is SGHTA, CDR2 FQGTGA, per germline. The CDR3 loop spans 16 amino acids. The CDR3 sequence is CASSLRGGTSIDEQFF. CDR3 DNA: TGTGCCAGCAGCTTAAGGGGGGGGACTAGTATCGATGAGCAGTTCTTC.

The sample holds many counts of this clonotype. The CDR3 spells CSVGNGGYTF. The CDR3 region has the DNA TGCAGCGTTGGAAACGGGGGCTACACCTTC. The chain has TRBV29-1 and TRBJ1-2, with D unclear. This CDR3 has 10 residues. V gave up 4 bases and J gave up 8 bases, with 8 bases separating them. In germline, CDR1 is SQVTM, CDR2 ANQGSEA.

This chain links TRBV30 with TRBJ2-1; 11 bases are shared with TRBD2. The germline V gene encodes CDR1 GTSNPN and CDR2 SVGIG (reference sequence). V dropped 0 bases and J dropped 11; count of bases not matched to a gene: 9. This CDR3 contains 15 residues. CDR3 DNA: TGTGCCTGGAGTGTAGGTATTAGCGGGGGGGCTAAGCAGTTCTTC. Translated: CAWSVGISGGAKQFF.

There are a few counts of this clonotype. Since a much larger clone is just one base distant, this may be a read error. The DNA for the CDR3 is TGTGCCAGCAGCTTGACACAGTACGAGCAGTACTTC. Residues: CASSLTQYEQYF. This chain uses TRBV7-8 with TRBJ2-7; D uncertain. Per germline, CDR1 SGHVS and CDR2 FQNEAQ. Trimming left V 3 bases short and J 4 bases short, with 7 bases between. The CDR3 sequence is 12 residues long.

This rearrangement joins TRBV7-9 to TRBJ2-1; tentatively, D is TRBD1 (6 bases). Germline V gene data show CDR1 as SEHNR and CDR2 as FQNEAQ (reference sequence). Deletions cut 0 bases from V and 6 bases from J, with 15 bases between. This CDR3 is 16 amino acids long. CDR3 DNA sequence: TGTGCCAGCAGCTTAGCGGCTAGGACAGCTATCAATGAGCAGTTCTTC. Translating it yields CASSLAARTAINEQFF.

The chain couples TRBV6-5 to TRBJ1-1; D gene uncertain. This CDR3 spans 14 amino acids. Trimming pared 0 bases from V and 4 bases from J, leaving 9 bases between. The germline CDR1 and CDR2 sequences are MNHEY and SVGAGI. The DNA of the CDR3 is TGTGCCAGCAGTTACTCCACCGTGGGCACTGAAGCTTTCTTT. Protein: CASSYSTVGTEAFF.

This clonotype has just one count. J is TRBJ2-5 and V is TRBV7-9, with 7 bases fitting TRBD2. Trimming at V came to 5 bases and at J to 5 bases, leaving 14 bases not matched to a gene. The length of the CDR3 is 16 residues. Germline CDR1 SEHNR, CDR2 FQNEAQ (reference sequence). In DNA form, the CDR3 reads TGTGCCAGCAGCCCGCGACTAGGTGGGGGGGAGGAGACCCAGTACTTC. Its protein is CASSPRLGGGEETQYF.

The gene calls are TRBV27 and TRBJ1-1, with 8 bases matching TRBD1. Unmatched junction bases numbered 11, after V lost 4 bases and J lost 4 bases. Per the germline V gene, CDR1 is MNHEY and CDR2 is SMNVEV (reference sequence). The CDR3 has 16 amino acids. The CDR3 reads CASSSRNGQGGTEAFF. For the CDR3, the DNA is TGTGCCAGCAGTTCCCGTAACGGACAGGGCGGCACTGAAGCTTTCTTT.

The V call is TRBV6-2 or TRBV6-3, the J call TRBJ2-1; tentative D call: TRBD1 (5 bases). Germline V CDR1 and CDR2: MNHEY, SVGEGT. V was shortened by 4 bases and J by 2 bases, with 9 bases between the two germline ends. The length of the CDR3 is 14 residues. CDR3 sequence reads: CASSSLDTYNEQFF. CDR3 nucleotide sequence: TGTGCCAGCAGTTCGTTGGACACCTACAATGAGCAGTTCTTC.

This clonotype was recorded a few times. This chain's CDR3 is CSAFRQGDTQYF. For the CDR3, the DNA is TGCAGTGCTTTCCGACAGGGAGATACGCAGTATTTT. The chain recombines TRBV20-1 with TRBJ2-3, with 7 bases that match TRBD1. There are 12 residues in the CDR3. Germline V gives CDR1 DFQATT, CDR2 SNEGSKA (reference sequence). V trimming: 5 bases; J trimming: 5 bases; junction bases outside the gene matches: 4.

The V call is TRBV7-2, the J call TRBJ2-6; D may correspond to TRBD1 or TRBD2 (5 bases each). CDR3 length equals 18 residues. The V end was cut by 5 bases, the J end by 0 bases, with 17 bases between. CDR1 SGHTA and CDR2 FQGNSA come from the germline V gene. CDR3 loop: CASSPMRGRGSGANVLTF. CDR3 DNA sequence: TGTGCCAGCAGCCCTATGAGGGGAAGGGGCTCTGGGGCCAACGTCCTGACTTTC.

The chain has TRBV20-1 and TRBJ2-5; 11 bases are a match to TRBD2. Germline trimming cut 6 bases from V and 0 bases from J; bases unmatched to any gene: 12. The V gene's germline CDR1 is DFQATT and CDR2 SNEGSKA (reference sequence). The CDR3 is made up of 17 amino acids. CDR3 loop: CSATTTSGTWYQETQYF. For the CDR3, the DNA is TGCAGTGCCACCACGACTAGCGGGACTTGGTACCAAGAGACCCAGTACTTC.

This clonotype occurred many times. The V and J genes are TRBV9 and TRBJ2-4; 10 bases align to TRBD1. CDR3 length: 14 amino acids. Per germline, CDR1 SGDLS and CDR2 YYNGEE. V trimming: 3 bases; J trimming: 7 bases; junction bases outside the gene matches: 4. CDR3 in amino acids: CASSAGTGVNIQYF. Here the CDR3 DNA reads TGTGCCAGCAGCGCCGGGACAGGGGTCAACATTCAGTACTTC.

This clonotype has ten or more counts. The chain links TRBV7-3 to TRBJ2-3; TRBD1 matches at 9 bases. Trimming took 4 bases from V and 6 from J; bases not matched to a gene: 8. This CDR3 has 15 amino acids. The germline V gene has CDR1 SGHTA and CDR2 FQGTGA. DNA of the CDR3: TGTGCCAGCAGCTCGGGACAGGGTATAGTGGATACGCAGTATTTT. Translation: CASSSGQGIVDTQYF.

This clonotype occurred many times. This rearrangement joins TRBV6-5 to TRBJ1-2; weak D call: TRBD1 (5 bases). The CDR3 runs 13 residues. CDR1 and CDR2 (germline): MNHEY, SVGAGI. V lost 6 bases and J lost 8, with 16 bases in between. The CDR3 region is CASSSGQGRGYTF. DNA of the CDR3: TGTGCCAGCAGCTCCGGGCAGGGAAGAGGCTACACCTTC.

This chain uses TRBV20-1 with TRBJ1-5, with a weak D call TRBD1 (5 bases). V lost 6 bases and J lost 1, with 16 bases in between. The V gene's germline CDR1 is DFQATT and CDR2 SNEGSKA (reference sequence). CDR3 length equals 15 residues. The CDR3 sequence is CSALSGGGSNQPQHF. The CDR3 DNA reads TGCAGTGCACTATCCGGGGGGGGAAGCAATCAGCCCCAGCATTTT.

In its sample, this clonotype was seen many times. This chain joins TRBV4-2 and TRBJ1-2; TRBD1 matches at 7 bases. The V segment lost 4 bases and the J segment 3 bases; nucleotides outside the gene matches: 8. This CDR3 contains 15 residues. The germline CDR1 and CDR2 sequences are LGHNA and YNFKEQ. The CDR3 DNA sequence: TGTGCCAGCAGCCTAGGTATCGGACAGGACTATGGCTACACCTTC. It encodes CASSLGIGQDYGYTF.

The table lists this clonotype with a count of one. The chain has TRBV6-6 and TRBJ2-1; tentatively, D is TRBD1 or TRBD2 (5 bases each). Looked up from germline, CDR1 is MNHNY and CDR2 is SVGAGI (reference sequence). The V end was cut by 8 bases, the J end by 3 bases, with 8 bases between. CDR3 length: 12 residues. CDR3 DNA: TGTGCCAGCGGTGGGGGCTACAATGAGCAGTTCTTC. The encoded protein is CASGGGYNEQFF.